These 28 T cell receptor beta chains came from one sample sequenced in a study of blood T cell repertoires in COVID-19. The table came from immunoSEQ multiplex PCR; TCRdb's copy has only in-frame clones and leaves some out. The sample lists hundreds of thousands of clones, about 89% occurring once. The sequenced sample was peripheral blood. The receptors shown here come from a woman in her sixties or seventies with COVID-19, enrolled during active disease.

V is TRBV9 and J is TRBJ1-2, with D perhaps matching TRBD1 (6 bases). In germline, CDR1 is SGDLS, CDR2 YYNGEE. Trimming removed 0 bases from V and 3 bases from J, with 6 bases in between. The CDR3 sequence is 13 residues long. The CDR3 nucleotides are TGTGCCAGCAGCGTAGACAGGGACTATGGCTACACCTTC. Its protein is CASSVDRDYGYTF.

This clone appeared once. The V call is TRBV19, the J call TRBJ2-7; 7 bases agree with TRBD1. The CDR3 spans 14 residues. Germline V CDR1 and CDR2: LNHDA, SQIVND (reference sequence). V lost 2 bases and J lost 2; bases outside the gene matches: 3. The CDR3 loop is CASSIKGATYEQYF. CDR3 nucleotides: TGTGCCAGTAGTATAAAGGGGGCCACCTACGAGCAGTACTTC.

The chain carries TRBV5-1 and TRBJ2-6; possibly TRBD1 for D (6 bases). The germline V gene has CDR1 SGHRS and CDR2 YFSETQ. This CDR3 is built from 18 residues. Trimming took off 4 bases at V and 0 bases at J, with 17 bases between the two ends. CDR3 DNA sequence: TGCGCCAGCAGCCCTAGACAGGTTAGTTACTCTGGGGCCAACGTCCTGACTTTC. It is translated as CASSPRQVSYSGANVLTF.

This clone was seen just once. V usage is TRBV6-5 and J usage is TRBJ1-2; no clear D gene. The V gene lost 6 bases and the J gene lost 4 bases, with 12 bases spanning the gap. This CDR3 region has 13 residues. Looked up from germline, CDR1 is MNHEY and CDR2 is SVGAGI. In DNA form, the CDR3 reads TGTGCCAGCAGAACCGGGATCCTCTATGGCTACACCTTC. Translation: CASRTGILYGYTF.

The rearrangement joins TRBV27 to TRBJ2-3; 13 nucleotides line up with TRBD2. Germline-derived CDR1 and CDR2 are MNHEY and SMNVEV (reference sequence). This CDR3 is 19 amino acids long. V was clipped by 6 bases and J by 0 bases; unmatched bases: 12. The CDR3 reads CASSSLTSGGASSTDTQYF. CDR3 DNA: TGTGCCAGCAGCTCCCTTACTAGCGGGGGGGCCTCTAGCACAGATACGCAGTATTTT.

V and J are TRBV3-1 (or the pseudogene TRBV3-2) and TRBJ1-1; tentatively, D is TRBD1 (5 bases). The V end was cut by 1 base, the J end by 1 base, with 10 bases between. This CDR3 contains 15 residues. Germline V gene sequence: CDR1 LGHDT, CDR2 YNNKEL (reference sequence). The CDR3 here is CASSQVGRENTEAFF. In nucleotides, the CDR3 is TGTGCCAGCAGCCAAGTGGGCAGGGAGAACACTGAAGCTTTCTTT.

In its sample, this clone was seen once. The chain carries TRBV3-1 (or the pseudogene TRBV3-2) and TRBJ2-7; TRBD1 aligns across 8 bases. This CDR3 spans 14 amino acids. Germline V gene data show CDR1 as LGHDT and CDR2 as YNNKEL (reference sequence). V trimming: 3 bases; J trimming: 3 bases; junction bases outside the gene matches: 4. The CDR3 protein is CASSQGQALYEQYF. The CDR3 coding sequence is TGTGCCAGCAGCCAGGGACAGGCACTCTACGAGCAGTACTTC.

This rearrangement joins TRBV18 to TRBJ2-3, with D perhaps TRBD2 (5 bases). CDR3 size: 17 residues. The germline CDR1 and CDR2 sequences are KGHSH and LQKENI. V shed 3 bases and J shed 2 bases, with 18 bases lying between them. The CDR3 region is CASSPASPFGDTDTQYF. The CDR3 bases are TGTGCCAGCTCACCGGCTAGCCCCTTTGGGGACACAGATACGCAGTATTTT.

Note on this clone: Distinct nucleotide sequences in the sample also encode this CDR3. The J gene is TRBJ1-2, the V gene TRBV6-5; D is unresolved. The germline V gene has CDR1 MNHEY and CDR2 SVGAGI. The CDR3 has 13 amino acids. Between the trimmed V and J ends, which lost 0 bases and 3 bases, there was a span of 5 bases. The CDR3 nucleotides are TGTGCCAGCAGTTACTCCCGAGACTATGGCTACACCTTC. Translating it yields CASSYSRDYGYTF.

The J gene is TRBJ1-4, the V gene TRBV27; 10 bases fit TRBD1. This CDR3 is built from 15 residues. Looked up from germline, CDR1 is MNHEY and CDR2 is SMNVEV (reference sequence). V was clipped by 6 bases and J by 5 bases; unmatched bases: 6. CDR3 nucleotide sequence: TGTGCCAGCAGCGACCCGGGACAGGGGAATGAAAAACTGTTTTTT. Amino acids: CASSDPGQGNEKLFF.

This clone was detected once. This chain joins TRBV6-5 and TRBJ1-1; D possibly corresponds to TRBD1 (5 bases). CDR3 length: 14 amino acids. Between the trimmed V and J ends, which lost 6 bases and 4 bases, there was a span of 15 bases. Germline CDR1 is MNHEY and CDR2 is SVGAGI. The CDR3 protein is CASRRAGPSTEAFF. The CDR3 DNA sequence: TGTGCCAGCAGGCGCGCGGGGCCCTCCACTGAAGCTTTCTTT.

The chain carries TRBV2 and TRBJ1-4; the match to TRBD1 covers 8 bases. The V and J ends lost 2 bases and 8 bases, in that order; junction bases with no gene match: 10. The CDR3 spans 16 residues. Germline V gives CDR1 SNHLY, CDR2 FYNNEI. This CDR3 is CASSEQGTGKREKLFF. The CDR3 region has the DNA TGTGCCAGCAGTGAACAAGGGACAGGAAAGAGGGAAAAACTGTTTTTT.

The chain couples TRBV5-4 to TRBJ2-1; 11 nucleotides agree with TRBD2. The J segment lost 5 bases and the V segment lost 4 bases, leaving 8 bases of the junction unmatched. Germline V gene sequence: CDR1 SGHNT, CDR2 YYREEE (reference sequence). The CDR3 has 16 residues. DNA for the CDR3: TGTGCCAGCAGCGTAATTAGCGGGGGGGCAAACAATGAGCAGTTCTTC. It translates to CASSVISGGANNEQFF.

This rearrangement joins TRBV5-1 to TRBJ2-5; 8 bases are shared with TRBD2. The junction had 5 bases not matched to a gene; V was cut back by 3 bases and J by 4 bases. CDR1 is SGHRS and CDR2 is YFSETQ in the germline V gene. The CDR3 covers 14 residues. Here the CDR3 DNA reads TGCGCCAGCAGCTCGGGGGGGCCAGGAGAGACCCAGTACTTC. It is translated as CASSSGGPGETQYF.

The chain carries TRBV18 and TRBJ2-7; perhaps TRBD1 as D (5 bases). The germline gives CDR1 KGHSH, CDR2 LQKENI. Trimming pared 1 base from V and 5 bases from J, leaving 12 bases between. The CDR3 is 14 amino acids. CDR3 amino acids: CASSPLAGNHEQYF. CDR3 coding DNA: TGTGCCAGCTCACCACTCGCAGGGAACCACGAGCAGTACTTC.

This rearrangement joins TRBV18 to TRBJ2-3; no clear D gene. Trimming left V 6 bases short and J 0 bases short, with 10 bases between. The CDR3 runs to 14 residues. Per the germline V gene, CDR1 is KGHSH and CDR2 is LQKENI. The DNA for the CDR3 is TGTGCCAGCTCTGAGACAACAAGCACAGATACGCAGTATTTT. Its protein is CASSETTSTDTQYF.

The chain couples TRBV7-9 to TRBJ2-1; D gene unclear. The germline V gene has CDR1 SEHNR and CDR2 FQNEAQ (reference sequence). Trimming took 3 bases from V and 4 from J, leaving 10 bases between them. The CDR3 totals 14 residues. As DNA, the CDR3 is TGTGCCAGCAGCTTCGGCCTAGGTTACAATGAGCAGTTCTTC. Its protein product is CASSFGLGYNEQFF.

This sequence joins TRBV7-8 and TRBJ1-3, with 7 bases that match TRBD1. The germline gives CDR1 SGHVS, CDR2 FQNEAQ. This CDR3 has 19 amino acids. V dropped 2 bases and J dropped 4; count of bases not matched to a gene: 17. In nucleotides, the CDR3 is TGTGCCAGCAGCTTATATCCCCGACAGGGAAGCGTTGGAGGAAACACCATATATTTT. This encodes CASSLYPRQGSVGGNTIYF.

The V gene is TRBV6-5, the J gene TRBJ2-7, with 8 bases identical to TRBD1. V lost 6 bases to trimming and J lost 6 bases; unmatched junction nucleotides: 10. The V gene's germline CDR1 is MNHEY and CDR2 SVGAGI. CDR3 length equals 14 residues. The CDR3 DNA sequence: TGTGCCAGCAGCCTATCGGCCCAGGGGGCCGAGCAGTACTTC. It yields the protein CASSLSAQGAEQYF.

This sequence joins TRBV3-1 (or the pseudogene TRBV3-2) and TRBJ1-1, with D hard to call. This CDR3 is built from 15 residues. Germline V lookup: CDR1 LGHDT, CDR2 YNNKEL (reference sequence). The V end lost 4 bases, the J end lost 6 bases, and 18 bases lay between the germline ends. The CDR3: CASSLGGYEGSEAFF. CDR3 sequence (DNA): TGTGCCAGCAGCCTGGGCGGGTATGAGGGCTCTGAAGCTTTCTTT.

The J gene is TRBJ2-5, the V gene TRBV10-1; TRBD2 matches 9 bases. The germline V gene encodes CDR1 WNHNN and CDR2 SYGVQD (reference sequence). The CDR3 is 13 amino acids. V lost 5 bases to trimming and J lost 7 bases; unmatched junction nucleotides: 5. CDR3: CASSRGGEGTQYF. As DNA, the CDR3 is TGCGCCAGCAGTCGCGGGGGGGAGGGGACCCAGTACTTC.

The rearrangement links TRBV6-5 to TRBJ2-2; TRBD1 agrees at 11 bases. The V gene's germline CDR1 is MNHEY and CDR2 SVGAGI. The CDR3 has 15 residues. V was clipped by 8 bases and J by 4 bases; unmatched bases: 6. The CDR3 loop reads CASHSGTGGTGELFF. DNA for the CDR3: TGTGCCAGCCATTCCGGGACAGGGGGCACCGGGGAGCTGTTTTTT.

This clone was counted a single time. The chain combines TRBV30 with TRBJ2-4, with D possibly being TRBD1 (6 bases). Germline V gene lookup returns CDR1 GTSNPN and CDR2 SVGIG (reference sequence). The CDR3 spans 15 residues. The ends were cut back, 1 base at V and 0 bases at J, with 10 bases in the middle. The CDR3 bases are TGTGCCTGGAGTGGGGGGCGGCTAGCCAAAAACATTCAGTACTTC. As protein: CAWSGGRLAKNIQYF.

Remarks on this clone: The same CDR3 can be traced to other DNA sequences in this sample. The chain recombines TRBV5-1 with TRBJ2-3; D remains ambiguous. Trimming cost V 0 bases and J 2 bases, with 7 bases left between them. Germline V gene sequence: CDR1 SGHRS, CDR2 YFSETQ. There are 14 residues in the CDR3. CDR3: CASSLGTSTDTQYF. The CDR3 DNA reads TGCGCCAGCAGCTTGGGCACTTCCACAGATACGCAGTATTTT.

This clone was recorded only once. V gene TRBV7-3 combines with J gene TRBJ2-3; TRBD2 might be the D (7 bases). The CDR3 loop spans 17 amino acids. CDR1 and CDR2 from the germline V gene are SGHTA and FQGTGA. The V end was cut by 5 bases, the J end by 0 bases, with 18 bases between. CDR3 bases: TGTGCCAGCAGCACCGTCTTAGGGGGGGTAAGCACAGATACGCAGTATTTT. Translated: CASSTVLGGVSTDTQYF.

This clone has only one observation. V is TRBV5-6 and J is TRBJ2-4, with a tentative D call TRBD1 (6 bases). The V end was cut by 3 bases, the J end by 7 bases, with 8 bases between. The CDR3 length is 12 residues. From germline, CDR1 is SGHDT and CDR2 YYEEEE. The CDR3 DNA reads as TGTGCCAGCAGCTACAGGGTGAACATTCAGTACTTC. Protein: CASSYRVNIQYF.

The rearrangement uses TRBV28 and TRBJ1-2; a weak D match, TRBD1 (6 bases). Germline values: CDR1 MDHEN, CDR2 SYDVKM. Trimming pared 3 bases from V and 4 bases from J, leaving 15 bases between. This CDR3 has 15 residues. CDR3 bases: TGTGCCAGCAGTTTCGGGACACCCACCGTCTATGGCTACACCTTC. It translates to CASSFGTPTVYGYTF.

This chain uses TRBV19 with TRBJ1-4; TRBD1 aligns across 7 bases. With 5 bases clipped from V and 7 bases from J, the junction kept 10 bases outside the gene matches. This CDR3 spans 15 amino acids. In germline, CDR1 is LNHDA, CDR2 SQIVND (reference sequence). The DNA for the CDR3 is TGTGCCAGTAGTCCAGCCGGGACAGTTCGTGAAAAACTGTTTTTT. Protein product: CASSPAGTVREKLFF.